Presented here are 24 T cell receptor beta chains from one specimen sequenced in a study of blood T cell repertoires in COVID-19 (TCRdb year 2020). To prepare the library, the immunoSEQ multiplex PCR assay was applied. TCRdb took over this immuneACCESS table, retaining in-frame rearrangements with V and J assigned. Such tables are incomplete; in checked studies, under half of the missing clones stem from an unresolved V gene, and the remainder is unexplained. This sample has 380,000 or so clones in its table, and around 89% of those were observed once. The ten most abundant clones make up 0.97% of the sample. The material sequenced was PBMCs or T cells enriched from blood (not recorded which). The receptors derive from a woman aged 25 to 39 with acute COVID-19.

This rearrangement joins TRBV18 to TRBJ1-1; D remains unclear. Trimming pared 2 bases from V and 6 bases from J, leaving 13 bases between. The CDR3 is 14 residues long. Germline CDR1 reads KGHSH; CDR2 reads LQKENI. The CDR3 here is CASSPGLSSAEAFF. The CDR3 coding sequence is TGTGCCAGCTCACCAGGCTTGTCCTCTGCTGAAGCTTTCTTT. Combining the CDR3 with reference TRBV18 and TRBJ1-1 gives the whole variable domain NAGVMQNPRHLVRRRGQEARLRCSPMKGHSHVYWYRQLPEEGLKFMVYLQKENIIDESGMPKERFSAEFPKEGPSILRIQQVVRGDSAAYFCASSPGLSSAEAFFGQGTRLTVV.

This sequence joins TRBV29-1 and TRBJ2-3; 8 bases are a match to TRBD1. Germline V gene sequence: CDR1 SQVTM, CDR2 ANQGSEA. V gave up 7 bases and J gave up 0 bases; unmatched junction bases: 3. The CDR3 is 13 amino acids. The CDR3 is CSGGQGSTDTQYF. The CDR3 nucleotides read TGCAGCGGTGGACAGGGAAGCACAGATACGCAGTATTTT.

V usage is TRBV27 and J usage is TRBJ1-2, with 9 positions matching TRBD1. The V gene's germline CDR1 is MNHEY and CDR2 SMNVEV (reference sequence). V dropped 6 bases and J dropped 7; count of bases not matched to a gene: 9. The CDR3 covers 14 residues. CDR3 residues: CASRQPGQGSGYTF. CDR3 coding DNA: TGTGCCAGCAGACAACCGGGACAGGGCTCTGGCTACACCTTC.

V is TRBV4-1 and J is TRBJ1-4; D not resolved. CDR3 length: 16 amino acids. V lost 0 bases, J lost 8 bases, and 16 bases lay in between. CDR1 and CDR2 from the germline V gene are MGHRA and YSYEKL. The CDR3 DNA sequence: TGCGCCAGCAGCCAAGATTCGGGAGGTTTAGGAGAAAAACTGTTTTTT. Amino acid sequence: CASSQDSGGLGEKLFF.

Written as DNA, the CDR3 is TGTGCCAGCTCACCAAGGGTGGGGGGCTACGAGCAGTACTTC. It specifies CASSPRVGGYEQYF. The rearrangement uses TRBV18 and TRBJ2-7, with D perhaps TRBD2 (6 bases). The V and J ends lost 2 bases and 3 bases respectively, with 11 bases between them. The CDR3 covers 14 residues. Germline assignment: CDR1 KGHSH and CDR2 LQKENI.

The chain recombines TRBV2 with TRBJ1-1, with TRBD1 matching over 10 bases. The J segment lost 3 bases and the V segment lost 2 bases, leaving 9 bases of the junction unmatched. CDR3 length: 17 amino acids. CDR1 is SNHLY, CDR2 FYNNEI, per germline. In DNA, the CDR3 is TGTGCCAGCAGTGAACCGGACAGGGGGAAGGGGGACACTGAAGCTTTCTTT. Translating it yields CASSEPDRGKGDTEAFF.

V gene TRBV4-2 combines with J gene TRBJ2-6; D is unresolved. The CDR3 has 18 amino acids. V dropped 0 bases and J dropped 1 base, with 13 bases sitting between them. In germline, CDR1 is LGHNA, CDR2 YNFKEQ. The CDR3 coding sequence is TGTGCCAGCAGCCAAGATTTACCCTCAGTGTCTGGGGCCAACGTCCTGACTTTC. Amino acid sequence: CASSQDLPSVSGANVLTF.

The V call is TRBV15, the J call TRBJ1-4; D possibly corresponds to TRBD1 (5 bases). Germline loops: CDR1 LNHNV, CDR2 YYDKDF (reference sequence). Trimming pared 0 bases from V and 5 bases from J, leaving 10 bases between. CDR3 length: 15 residues. The CDR3 is CATSRDRAPNEKLFF. The CDR3 DNA sequence: TGTGCCACCAGCAGAGACAGGGCCCCCAATGAAAAACTGTTTTTT.

V usage is TRBV19 and J usage is TRBJ2-7; TRBD1 agrees at 9 bases. The CDR3 has 14 amino acids. CDR1 and CDR2 (germline): LNHDA, SQIVND (reference sequence). J was trimmed by 4 bases and V by 5 bases; bases with no gene match: 6. CDR3 protein: CASSPGQGGYEQYF. The CDR3 DNA reads TGTGCCAGTAGTCCGGGACAGGGAGGTTACGAGCAGTACTTC.

The chain is built from TRBV21-1 and TRBJ1-6; no check of the table's D call, TRBD1, against the DNA was made. TRBV21-1 is a known pseudogene. This CDR3 comprises 13 residues. The CDR3 spells CASSIRQDSPLHF. The CDR3 DNA sequence: TGTGCCAGCAGCATCAGACAGGATTCACCCCTCCACTTT.

The chain combines TRBV7-2 with TRBJ2-7; 8 nucleotides line up with TRBD1. The CDR3 loop spans 16 amino acids. V shed 0 bases and J 7 bases; nucleotides not matched to a gene: 11. CDR1 and CDR2 from the germline V gene are SGHTA and FQGNSA. Written as DNA, the CDR3 is TGTGCCAGCAGCTTAGCTCGGGACAGGTTGCTTAGAGAGCAGTACTTC. Translated: CASSLARDRLLREQYF.

The chain links TRBV7-2 to TRBJ2-1; 13 bases match TRBD2. V was pared by 6 bases and J by 4 bases, with 9 bases of the junction left unmatched. The germline V gene encodes CDR1 SGHTA and CDR2 FQGNSA. CDR3 length: 17 amino acids. CDR3 sequence: CASSQLAGGIKYNEQFF. The CDR3 DNA reads TGTGCCAGCAGTCAACTAGCGGGGGGGATTAAATACAATGAGCAGTTCTTC.

The J gene is TRBJ1-1, the V gene TRBV7-9; D may be TRBD1 (5 bases). V was trimmed by 5 bases and J by 3 bases, leaving 19 bases between them. There are 16 residues in the CDR3. Germline CDR1 reads SEHNR; CDR2 reads FQNEAQ (reference sequence). In DNA, the CDR3 is TGTGCCAGCAGCACCAGACTAGGATGGGGCGACACTGAAGCTTTCTTT. The encoded protein is CASSTRLGWGDTEAFF.

The rearrangement links TRBV6-7 to TRBJ1-6; D unclear. TRBV6-7 is marked as an open reading frame, function uncertain. The V and J ends lost 10 bases and 0 bases respectively, with 16 bases between them. CDR3 length: 16 amino acids. The chain's CDR3 is CANPIGGSSYNSPLHF. In nucleotides, the CDR3 is TGTGCCAACCCTATAGGCGGGAGCTCCTATAATTCACCCCTCCACTTT.

This clone is a singleton in its sample. V usage is TRBV7-6 and J usage is TRBJ2-7, with 12 bases fitting TRBD2. V lost 4 bases, J lost 0 bases, and 10 bases stayed unmatched. This CDR3 has 18 amino acids. Germline CDR1 reads SGHVS; CDR2 reads FNYEAQ. The CDR3 DNA reads TGTGCCAGCAGCTCAGTGGGACTAGCGGGTGTCCACTCCTACGAGCAGTACTTC. This sequence encodes CASSSVGLAGVHSYEQYF.

This chain joins TRBV5-1 and TRBJ2-7; 8 nucleotides agree with TRBD2. The CDR3 spans 12 residues. Per germline, CDR1 SGHRS and CDR2 YFSETQ. V lost 5 bases, J lost 5 bases, and 3 bases stayed unmatched. Here the CDR3 DNA reads TGCGCCAGCAGTTACGGGGGGGACGAGCAGTACTTC. This encodes CASSYGGDEQYF. Together with reference TRBV5-1 and TRBJ2-7, the CDR3 gives the full variable domain: KAGVTQTPRYLIKTRGQQVTLSCSPISGHRSVSWYQQTPGQGLQFLFEYFSETQRNKGNFPGRFSGRQFSNSRSEMNVSTLELGDSALYLCASSYGGDEQYFGPGTRLTVT.

The rearrangement links TRBV7-6 to TRBJ2-1, with 10 bases lining up with TRBD1. The germline gives CDR1 SGHVS, CDR2 FNYEAQ. The CDR3 covers 15 residues. The V gene end was trimmed by 5 bases and the J gene end by 8 bases; junction bases not matched to a gene: 9. The CDR3 loop is CASSNRTGGPYEQFF. In DNA form, the CDR3 reads TGTGCCAGCAGCAACCGGACAGGGGGGCCCTATGAGCAGTTCTTC.

The V gene is TRBV19, the J gene TRBJ1-5, with 9 bases identical to TRBD1. The CDR3 loop spans 16 amino acids. In germline, CDR1 is LNHDA, CDR2 SQIVND (reference sequence). The ends lost 5 bases at V and 2 bases at J; junction bases unmatched: 7. The CDR3 sequence: CASSPLDRGGNQPQHF. CDR3 in DNA: TGTGCCAGTAGTCCTCTGGACAGGGGTGGCAATCAGCCCCAGCATTTT.

This clone was observed once. This chain uses TRBV25-1 with TRBJ1-2; D is unresolved. This CDR3 contains 12 residues. Germline assignment: CDR1 MGHDK and CDR2 SYGVNS. The ends were cut back, 2 bases at V and 5 bases at J, with 6 bases in the middle. The CDR3 here is CASSEQAYGYTF. Written as DNA, the CDR3 is TGTGCCAGCAGTGAACAGGCTTATGGCTACACCTTC.

V is TRBV7-9 and J is TRBJ2-1, with D perhaps TRBD1 (6 bases). Germline V lookup: CDR1 SEHNR, CDR2 FQNEAQ (reference sequence). This CDR3 contains 13 residues. Between the trimmed V and J ends, which lost 8 bases and 9 bases, there was a span of 17 bases. The CDR3 bases are TGTGCCAGCGAGGCGACAGGTCTTCTTGAGCAGTTCTTC. This encodes CASEATGLLEQFF. Full variable domain (outside the CDR3, taken from reference TRBV7-9 and TRBJ2-1): DTGVSQNPRHKITKRGQNVTFRCDPISEHNRLYWYRQTLGQGPEFLTYFQNEAQLEKSRLLSDRFSAERPKGSFSTLEIQRTEQGDSAMYLCASEATGLLEQFFGPGTRLTVL.

This chain links TRBV20-1 with TRBJ2-7; the D gene is possibly TRBD2 (5 bases). The germline V and J ends were trimmed by 6 bases and 5 bases, with 11 bases remaining between them. The CDR3 runs 11 residues. Germline V lookup: CDR1 DFQATT, CDR2 SNEGSKA (reference sequence). The CDR3 DNA sequence: TGCAGTGCCGGTCAGAGGGACGAGCAGTACTTC. This encodes CSAGQRDEQYF.

The CDR3 here is CASSLNYPVIQYF. As DNA, the CDR3 is TGTGCCAGCAGTTTAAACTACCCGGTCATTCAGTACTTC. The chain joins TRBV12-3 or TRBV12-4 to TRBJ2-4; D is unclear. The CDR3 sequence is 13 residues long. With 2 bases removed from V and 9 bases from J, the gap between germline ends came to 11 bases.

V is TRBV5-6 and J is TRBJ2-5; 12 bases map to TRBD2. CDR1 is SGHDT, CDR2 YYEEEE, per germline. The CDR3 loop spans 16 amino acids. The V gene end was trimmed by 0 bases and the J gene end by 5 bases; junction bases not matched to a gene: 5. In DNA, the CDR3 is TGTGCCAGCAGCTTGGGAGCTAGCGGGGGGGCTGAGACCCAGTACTTC. This sequence encodes CASSLGASGGAETQYF.

The chain has TRBV2 and TRBJ2-2; 15 bases align to TRBD2. The CDR3 loop spans 16 amino acids. In germline, CDR1 is SNHLY, CDR2 FYNNEI. The V gene end was trimmed by 6 bases and the J gene end by 7 bases; junction bases not matched to a gene: 6. In DNA, the CDR3 is TGTGCCAGCAGACCGGGACTAGCGGGGGGTGGCGGGGAGCTGTTTTTT. This codes for CASRPGLAGGGGELFF.